Listed below are T cell receptor beta chains from one sample, sequenced in a study of cytomegalovirus exposure and HLA in healthy donors. The table came from immunoSEQ multiplex PCR; TCRdb's copy has only in-frame clones and leaves some out. The data hold 110,000 to 150,000 clones, with roughly 89% observed a single time. Specimen: PBMCs. The receptors derive from a woman aged 18-29 years in good health and CMV-seropositive. Each CDR3 is given without its conserved first and last residue. Not every row has a clone size; where given, it reads once, few, many or a size class.

CDR3aa: ASSPGTVYSPLH
abundance: NA
v_gene: TRBV4-3
j_gene: TRBJ1-6

CDR3aa: ASRDRTGGNQPQH
abundance: NA
v_gene: TRBV2
j_gene: TRBJ1-5

CDR3aa: ASSSGTGREQY
abundance: few
v_gene: TRBV5-6
j_gene: TRBJ2-7

CDR3aa: ASSLDGNSNQPQH
abundance: NA
v_gene: TRBV7-2
j_gene: TRBJ1-5

CDR3aa: ASSFGNRDGYT
abundance: NA
v_gene: TRBV28
j_gene: TRBJ1-2

CDR3aa: ASSSEVVDEQF
abundance: NA
v_gene: TRBV27
j_gene: TRBJ2-1

CDR3aa: ASSPDLPSSYEQY
abundance: few
v_gene: TRBV6-5
j_gene: TRBJ2-7

CDR3aa: ASSLTESQH
abundance: NA
v_gene: TRBV28
j_gene: TRBJ1-5

CDR3aa: ASSRQGASGANVLT
abundance: once
v_gene: TRBV28
j_gene: TRBJ2-6

CDR3aa: ASSLGRSYSYNEQF
abundance: once
v_gene: TRBV13
j_gene: TRBJ2-1

CDR3aa: ASSLSGGDTYNEQF
abundance: NA
v_gene: TRBV7-2
j_gene: TRBJ2-1

CDR3aa: ASSAGGNEETQY
abundance: NA
v_gene: TRBV9
j_gene: TRBJ2-5

CDR3aa: APPGGKCYNEQF
abundance: NA
v_gene: TRBV30
j_gene: TRBJ2-1

CDR3aa: SAWGGETQY
abundance: NA
v_gene: TRBV20-1
j_gene: TRBJ2-5

CDR3aa: ASSFILAGGPDEQF
abundance: NA
v_gene: TRBV27
j_gene: TRBJ2-1

CDR3aa: ASSVTGGDYGYT
abundance: NA
v_gene: TRBV6-5
j_gene: TRBJ1-2

CDR3aa: ASGPPRVSSEAF
abundance: NA
v_gene: TRBV7-9
j_gene: TRBJ1-1

CDR3aa: ASSQVGGGRTNEKLF
abundance: NA
v_gene: TRBV23-1
j_gene: TRBJ1-4

CDR3aa: ASSLYQTLQGAASYEQY
abundance: NA
v_gene: TRBV27
j_gene: TRBJ2-7

CDR3aa: ASSLGWDSPYEQY
abundance: NA
v_gene: TRBV7-9
j_gene: TRBJ2-7

CDR3aa: ASSNPGGEQY
abundance: NA
v_gene: TRBV11-1
j_gene: TRBJ2-7

CDR3aa: ASSFQGLNEQF
abundance: NA
v_gene: TRBV5-1
j_gene: TRBJ2-1

CDR3aa: ASSVLGAKLHEQY
abundance: NA
v_gene: TRBV7-8
j_gene: TRBJ2-7

CDR3aa: ASSLRSQGGDGYT
abundance: NA
v_gene: TRBV27
j_gene: TRBJ1-2

CDR3aa: ASSFGRGAGVSYEQY
abundance: NA
v_gene: TRBV11-2
j_gene: TRBJ2-7

CDR3aa: ASSLGGGGGNQPQH
abundance: NA
v_gene: TRBV11-2
j_gene: TRBJ1-5

CDR3aa: ASTPSHPGSGANVLT
abundance: NA
v_gene: TRBV19
j_gene: TRBJ2-6

CDR3aa: ASSPQGMNTEAF
abundance: NA
v_gene: TRBV5-6
j_gene: TRBJ1-1

CDR3aa: ASSYSPGAGYGYT
abundance: NA
v_gene: TRBV6-5
j_gene: TRBJ1-2

CDR3aa: ASSSGTFLGNTIY
abundance: NA
v_gene: TRBV18
j_gene: TRBJ1-3

CDR3aa: ASSLVPGSEQF
abundance: once
v_gene: TRBV11-2
j_gene: TRBJ2-1

CDR3aa: ASSRSYEQY
abundance: NA
v_gene: TRBV7-9
j_gene: TRBJ2-7

CDR3aa: ASSLGQAPYEQY
abundance: NA
v_gene: TRBV5-4
j_gene: TRBJ2-7

CDR3aa: ASSLFGYGGQFMNTEAF
abundance: NA
v_gene: TRBV5-1
j_gene: TRBJ1-1

CDR3aa: AISGGGLGNIQY
abundance: few
v_gene: TRBV10-3
j_gene: TRBJ2-4

CDR3aa: ASSLTRDGNQPQH
abundance: NA
v_gene: TRBV18
j_gene: TRBJ1-5

CDR3aa: ASSSQTGSQPQH
abundance: NA
v_gene: TRBV19
j_gene: TRBJ1-5

CDR3aa: ASTLSGGSGNTIY
abundance: NA
v_gene: TRBV7-6
j_gene: TRBJ1-3

CDR3aa: ASSPSGHSSYEQY
abundance: NA
v_gene: TRBV27
j_gene: TRBJ2-7

CDR3aa: ASSSRTAAFYGYT
abundance: once
v_gene: TRBV9
j_gene: TRBJ1-2

CDR3aa: ASSQDRTGPYGYT
abundance: once
v_gene: TRBV4-1
j_gene: TRBJ1-2

CDR3aa: ASSIGPFLTDTQY
abundance: NA
v_gene: TRBV19
j_gene: TRBJ2-3

CDR3aa: ASSPHPGGQGASEAF
abundance: NA
v_gene: TRBV9
j_gene: TRBJ1-1

CDR3aa: ASSPEGGDFNYEQY
abundance: NA
v_gene: TRBV28
j_gene: TRBJ2-7

CDR3aa: ASSAQGGSTDTQY
abundance: NA
v_gene: TRBV19
j_gene: TRBJ2-3

CDR3aa: AAGSQELNQPQH
abundance: NA
v_gene: TRBV19
j_gene: TRBJ1-5

CDR3aa: AISDRTDSNQPQH
abundance: NA
v_gene: TRBV10-3
j_gene: TRBJ1-5

CDR3aa: ASSLDSPYGYT
abundance: NA
v_gene: TRBV5-1
j_gene: TRBJ1-2

CDR3aa: ASSQDGTGNQPQH
abundance: NA
v_gene: TRBV4-1
j_gene: TRBJ1-5

CDR3aa: ASSLGPEKLF
abundance: NA
v_gene: TRBV7-9
j_gene: TRBJ1-4

CDR3aa: ASSSTRTGGTF
abundance: few
v_gene: TRBV7-9
j_gene: TRBJ1-4

CDR3aa: ASSFSRANYGYT
abundance: NA
v_gene: TRBV28
j_gene: TRBJ1-2

CDR3aa: ASSLFSGNSPLH
abundance: NA
v_gene: TRBV5-1
j_gene: TRBJ1-6